This TCR beta chain came from a study of beta chain features in type 1 diabetes. Every isolated RNA sample was fully reverse transcribed, so sequencing captured expressed TCRB transcripts. The repertoire was sequenced with immunoSEQ multiplex PCR; TCRdb's copy has only in-frame clones and lacks some. This sample carries hundreds of thousands of clones, roughly 8% of them seen once, and the ten largest clones take 0.44%. Details on this clone: Its specificity is not known.

Study-wide findings and caveats: Insertion counts at VDJ junctions were lower in type 1 diabetes patients, who also showed more deletions there. The question left open here concerned HLA type influencing TCRB rearrangement.

Averaging around 120 mL, one heparinised blood draw was given by each donor. This clonotype was sampled from a young woman in good health. The sample comprised central memory CD4+ T cells from blood.

The CDR3 DNA reads as TGTGCCAGCAGCCAAGGGATGTTTTCTTCTGGCTACACCTTC. Protein sequence: CASSQGMFSSGYTF. The chain is built from TRBV14 and TRBJ1-2, with no clear D. The germline V gene encodes CDR1 SGHDN and CDR2 FVKESK. This CDR3 is 14 amino acids long. The germline V and J ends were trimmed by 1 base and 7 bases, with 13 bases remaining between them.